The sequence of this TCR beta chain was determined in a study of post-analysis software for immune sequencing data. The study, taken as a whole, reports: TRBV5-6, TRBV5-1 and TRBV20-1 were among roughly 5 TRBV segments more frequent in patients than controls. Compared against controls, patients with multiple sclerosis displayed significantly lower normalized Chao1 diversity.

A note on this clonotype: The antigen is unknown.

TCR beta cDNA libraries included unique molecular identifiers. Via MiXCR, TCRdb re-called the PCR reads, giving one row per CDR3 protein. This sample yields 450,000 to 700,000 distinct CDR3 sequences, of which roughly 46% are seen a single time; under 2% belongs to the top ten. Germline-derived CDR1 and CDR2 are SQVTM and ANQGSEA. The CDR3 runs 13 residues. The V gene lost 3 bases and the J gene lost 7 bases, with 15 bases spanning the gap. Sequencing was done on a sample of blood. This sequence joins TRBV29-1 and TRBJ1-2, with a tentative D call TRBD1 (6 bases). The sequence derives from a girl between 5 and 17 years old with multiple sclerosis. CDR3 residues: CSVDVPGVAGYTF. DNA of the CDR3: TGCAGCGTTGATGTGCCAGGGGTAGCTGGCTACACCTTC.